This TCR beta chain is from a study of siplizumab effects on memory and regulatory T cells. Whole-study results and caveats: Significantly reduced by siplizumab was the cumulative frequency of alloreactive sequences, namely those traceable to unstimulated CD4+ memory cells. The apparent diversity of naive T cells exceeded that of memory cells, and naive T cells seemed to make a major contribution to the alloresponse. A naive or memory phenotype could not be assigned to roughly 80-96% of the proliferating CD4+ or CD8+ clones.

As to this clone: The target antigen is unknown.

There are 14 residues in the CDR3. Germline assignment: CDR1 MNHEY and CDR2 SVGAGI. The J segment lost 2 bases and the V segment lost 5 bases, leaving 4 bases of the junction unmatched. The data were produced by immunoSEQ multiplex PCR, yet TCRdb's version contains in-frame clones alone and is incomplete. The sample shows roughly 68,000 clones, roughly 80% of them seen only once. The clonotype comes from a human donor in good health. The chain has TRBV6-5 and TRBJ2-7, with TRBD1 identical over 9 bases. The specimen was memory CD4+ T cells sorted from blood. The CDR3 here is CASSIDRGTYEQYF. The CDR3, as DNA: TGTGCCAGCAGTATTGACAGGGGGACCTACGAGCAGTACTTC.